The rows below give T cell receptor beta chains drawn from one sample of a study of identical twins. TCRdb called the 5' RACE reads again in MiXCR, with one record for every CDR3 protein. Of fewer than 650,000 distinct CDR3 sequences listed, roughly 9.5% were seen once; the top ten hold roughly 3%. The same data also contributed to another study, on yellow fever vaccine responses in identical twins.

Sequencing used PBMCs. Receptor source: a woman aged 18-29 years in good health. CDR3s leave out the opening cysteine and the closing phenylalanine or tryptophan.

CDR3 protein,V gene,J gene
ASSGISGGSDTQY,TRBV7-6,TRBJ2-3
ASSKGRLVETQY,TRBV5-6,TRBJ2-5
ASSLDGGLNEKLF,TRBV7-2,TRBJ1-4
SSCRTENTEAF,TRBV29-1,TRBJ1-1
ASSRDRGSSYEQY,TRBV11-2,TRBJ2-7
ASSLEGIRTGELF,TRBV5-1,TRBJ2-2
ASSLFGDWGTDTQY,TRBV7-6,TRBJ2-3
ASSLGQGAITGELF,TRBV5-1,TRBJ2-2
ASSLWRIYEQY,TRBV11-2,TRBJ2-7
ATSRVGDPPQNTQY,TRBV15,TRBJ2-3
ASSSDRVPEQF,TRBV5-1,TRBJ2-1
ASSEQQGTPGYEQY,TRBV6-1,TRBJ2-7
SAKAGGPGETQY,TRBV20-1,TRBJ2-5
ASSLGVVSPYEQY,TRBV5-1,TRBJ2-7
ASSFTLLMNTEAF,TRBV11-2,TRBJ1-1
ASSLTQNTEAF,TRBV12-3/TRBV12-4,TRBJ1-1
ASHSGSYEQY,TRBV27,TRBJ2-7
ATFTVMNTEAF,TRBV24-1,TRBJ1-1
ASSPPLGGGTGELF,TRBV7-9,TRBJ2-2
SARYIRLEQY,TRBV20-1,TRBJ2-7
SAGATGQADYT,TRBV20-1,TRBJ1-2
ASSLGTGTFSYNEQF,TRBV7-9,TRBJ2-1
ASGLRGNTEAF,TRBV14,TRBJ1-1
ASSHQETGISYEQY,TRBV14,TRBJ2-7
ASSQQGGSNQPQH,TRBV3-1,TRBJ1-5
ASSPGLAVTDTQY,TRBV5-1,TRBJ2-3
ASSDAAGGTGEQY,TRBV6-4,TRBJ2-7
SARPWGSYEQY,TRBV20-1,TRBJ2-7
SASGLAGVGEQF,TRBV20-1,TRBJ2-1
ASSRLPSPFDEQF,TRBV3-1,TRBJ2-1
ASSLAGANTDTQY,TRBV5-1,TRBJ2-3
SVEDQAGELF,TRBV29-1,TRBJ2-2
ASSQDAKVDTQY,TRBV3-1,TRBJ2-3
ASSAGTGVWEQY,TRBV7-9,TRBJ2-7
ASSFTLSLNGELF,TRBV7-2,TRBJ2-2
SVPGQGRGNEQF,TRBV29-1,TRBJ2-1
SANRGGGQPQH,TRBV20-1,TRBJ1-5
ASSPGTGWGYT,TRBV12-3/TRBV12-4,TRBJ1-2
ASSSPQLAAYNEQF,TRBV12-3/TRBV12-4,TRBJ2-1
ASSQAGRGNVKGEQY,TRBV4-1,TRBJ2-7
ASSSRRGEF,TRBV5-6,TRBJ2-1
SARLRAGGSSYNEQF,TRBV20-1,TRBJ2-1
AFSFKPWGGLHTGELF,TRBV2,TRBJ2-2
ASSEEQVNQPQH,TRBV2,TRBJ1-5
ASSLDSDSYEQY,TRBV11-2,TRBJ2-7
SAQDLQETQY,TRBV29-1,TRBJ2-5
ATSDASGTHEQF,TRBV24-1,TRBJ2-1
SASNPRDTLTYEQY,TRBV20-1,TRBJ2-7
ASSQDTYYEQY,TRBV4-3,TRBJ2-7
ASSLEERQGAHEQY,TRBV7-9,TRBJ2-7
ASSLEKGTYEQY,TRBV5-1,TRBJ2-7